The clone carrying this TCR beta chain was seen only once. The data were obtained in a study of T cells in localized non-small cell lung cancer. Produced via immunoSEQ multiplex PCR; TCRdb's table is partial and in-frame only. The sample comprises 20,000 to 25,000 clones, around nine tenths of which are singletons, and over 6.5% rests with the top ten. Trimming stripped 2 bases from V and 7 bases from J, with 14 bases between. From germline, CDR1 is MNHNS and CDR2 SASEGT. The CDR3 runs to 15 residues. Sequencing used peripheral blood, obtained before any cancer treatment. The clonotype comes from a male donor at least 60 years old with stage I squamous cell lung carcinoma. The chain is built from TRBV6-1 and TRBJ1-4; a weak D match, TRBD1 (6 bases). CDR3: CASSENGQPGEKLFF. CDR3 nucleotides: TGTGCCAGCAGTGAAAACGGACAGCCGGGTGAAAAACTGTTTTTT.